The 5 T cell receptor beta chains below come from one sample, sequenced in a study of T cell changes during pregnancy in multiple sclerosis. Repertoires were generated with immunoSEQ multiplex PCR, while TCRdb's copy carries only in-frame clones and drops some. The table has over 65,000 clones, around 94% seen once. The specimen comprised peripheral blood, sampled in the third trimester of pregnancy. These receptors originate from a female donor with multiple sclerosis, enrolled in a pregnancy study.

The V call is TRBV6-5, the J call TRBJ1-2; possible D gene TRBD1, 6 bases. Germline lookup yields CDR1 MNHEY and CDR2 SVGAGI. There are 13 residues in the CDR3. Trimming stripped 5 bases from V and 8 bases from J, with 15 bases between. CDR3 sequence: CASSPDRTGGYTF. The CDR3 bases are TGTGCCAGCAGTCCCGACAGGACGGGGGGCTACACCTTC.

This chain joins TRBV5-5 and TRBJ1-5; 9 bases are a match to TRBD1. The length of the CDR3 is 13 residues. CDR1 SGHKS and CDR2 YYEKEE come from the germline V gene (reference sequence). The V segment lost 4 bases and the J segment 6 bases; nucleotides outside the gene matches: 2. CDR3 coding DNA: TGTGCCAGCAGCCGGACAGGGGTTCAGCCCCAGCATTTT. The encoded protein is CASSRTGVQPQHF. The entire variable domain, with the rest obtained from reference TRBV5-5 and TRBJ1-5, is as follows: DAGVTQSPTHLIKTRGQQVTLRCSPISGHKSVSWYQQVLGQGPQFIFQYYEKEERGRGNFPDRFSARQFPNYSSELNVNALLLGDSALYLCASSRTGVQPQHFGDGTRLSIL.

This chain links TRBV6-1 with TRBJ1-1; D is unresolved. Germline V gene sequence: CDR1 MNHNS, CDR2 SASEGT. The V end lost 11 bases, the J end lost 8 bases, and 24 bases lay between the germline ends. The CDR3 loop spans 14 amino acids. The CDR3 loop reads CASKVEGIMVEAFF. The CDR3 coding sequence is TGTGCCTCCAAGGTAGAGGGTATTATGGTAGAAGCTTTCTTT.

V gene TRBV7-2 combines with J gene TRBJ2-3; 7 positions agree with TRBD2. V shed 4 bases, J shed 0 bases, and the junction held 4 bases outside the gene matches. Germline V gene sequence: CDR1 SGHTA, CDR2 FQGNSA. CDR3 length equals 15 residues. CDR3 DNA: TGTGCCAGCAGCTCCCAGCGGGGCAGCACAGATACGCAGTATTTT. It translates to CASSSQRGSTDTQYF.

The rearrangement links TRBV10-3 to TRBJ1-3, with D hard to call. CDR1 and CDR2 (germline): ENHRY, SYGVKD. V lost 3 bases to trimming and J lost 0 bases, with 12 bases between them. The CDR3 length is 16 residues. The CDR3 DNA reads as TGTGCCATCAGTGACCCCCGCCCGGGCTCTGGAAACACCATATATTTT. Encoded protein: CAISDPRPGSGNTIYF.